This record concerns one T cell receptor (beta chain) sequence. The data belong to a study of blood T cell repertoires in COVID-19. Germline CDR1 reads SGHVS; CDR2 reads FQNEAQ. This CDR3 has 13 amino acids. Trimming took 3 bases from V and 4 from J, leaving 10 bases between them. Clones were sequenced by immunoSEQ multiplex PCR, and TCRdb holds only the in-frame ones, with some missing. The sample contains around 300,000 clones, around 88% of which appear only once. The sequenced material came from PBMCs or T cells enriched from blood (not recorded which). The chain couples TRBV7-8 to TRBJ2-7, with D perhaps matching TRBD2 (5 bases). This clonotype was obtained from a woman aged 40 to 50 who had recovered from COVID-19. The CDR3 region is CASSFYGEYEQYF. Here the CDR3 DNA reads TGTGCCAGCAGCTTCTACGGGGAGTACGAGCAGTACTTC.